The present entry profiles one TCR beta chain with its context. The data originate from a study of T cell responses to AZD1222 COVID-19 vaccine. TCRdb keeps only in-frame clones here, not all; method: immunoSEQ multiplex PCR. The data show more than 85,000 clones, 91% seen once. CDR3 length equals 14 residues. The germline gives CDR1 KGHSH, CDR2 LQKENI. V gave up 1 base and J gave up 8 bases; unmatched junction bases: 7. The sequences come from peripheral blood, collected on day 0 of AZD1222 vaccination. The sequence was collected from an adult in good health. The chain couples TRBV18 to TRBJ1-2; TRBD1 agrees at 7 bases. CDR3 residues: CASSPRTGERGYTF. Here the CDR3 DNA reads TGTGCCAGCTCACCACGGACAGGTGAGAGAGGCTACACCTTC.